The 6 T cell receptor beta chains below were found in one sample sequenced in a study of T cell repertoires in cytomegalovirus infection. Each CDR3 protein gets one entry after TCRdb re-called the reads with MiXCR. Seen here are under 450,000 distinct CDR3 sequences, about 35% observed once, and the top ten hold roughly 13%. These receptors' targets are unknown. Source: cultured PBMCs, taken from culture after CMV antigen stimulation. Receptors were obtained from a human donor in good health (CMV status not recorded). Some clones in this sample may be carry-over from other donors' samples.

The chain combines TRBV3-1 with TRBJ2-1, with 10 nucleotides matching TRBD2. The V and J ends lost 1 base and 1 base, in that order; junction bases with no gene match: 7. Germline-derived CDR1 and CDR2 are LGHDT and YNNKEL (reference sequence). The CDR3 loop spans 18 amino acids. The CDR3 bases are TGTGCCAGCAGCCAAGTGTTAACTAGCGGGACTTCCTACAATGAGCAGTTCTTC. Its protein product is CASSQVLTSGTSYNEQFF.

Regarding this clonotype: A junction boundary mismatches the germline segment, possibly from a read error. The chain uses TRBV28 and TRBJ2-7; the D is unclear. The CDR3 is 11 amino acids. CDR1 MDHEN and CDR2 SYDVKM come from the germline V gene. The CDR3 DNA sequence: TGTGCCAGCACCTCCCGGGCCCAGTTAGACTTC. This gives the protein CASTSRAQLDF.

This clonotype has more than one count but fewer than ten. The chain combines TRBV4-1 with TRBJ1-2; D gene ambiguous. Germline V gene lookup returns CDR1 MGHRA and CDR2 YSYEKL. V lost 3 bases and J lost 8, with 13 bases in between. CDR3 length: 13 residues. CDR3 in DNA: TGCGCCAGCAGCCACGGACCTATACAAGGCTACACCTTC. Protein product: CASSHGPIQGYTF.

This clonotype was recorded a few times. The V gene is TRBV10-3, the J gene TRBJ2-7, with TRBD1 matching 7 bases. Germline lookup yields CDR1 ENHRY and CDR2 SYGVKD. V was clipped by 6 bases and J by 3 bases; unmatched bases: 2. This CDR3 region has 12 residues. CDR3 sequence reads: CAISGDSYEQYF. The CDR3 DNA sequence: TGTGCCATCAGCGGGGACAGCTACGAGCAGTACTTC.

This clonotype was detected many times. V and J are TRBV7-2 and TRBJ2-3, with a weak D call TRBD2 (5 bases). The CDR3 loop spans 17 amino acids. Germline V lookup: CDR1 SGHTA, CDR2 FQGNSA. The ends were cut back, 4 bases at V and 4 bases at J, with 21 bases in the middle. DNA of the CDR3: TGTGCCAGCAGCTCCGGTCGGGGAGCTCTGGGCTCAGATACGCAGTATTTT. Translation gives CASSSGRGALGSDTQYF.

This clonotype appeared a few times. The chain carries TRBV12-3 or TRBV12-4 and TRBJ2-2; D remains ambiguous. The CDR3 extends over 12 amino acids. Trimming took 11 bases from V and 1 from J, leaving 8 bases between them. CDR3: CASRMNTGELFF. The CDR3 coding sequence is TGTGCCTCCAGGATGAACACCGGGGAGCTGTTTTTT.